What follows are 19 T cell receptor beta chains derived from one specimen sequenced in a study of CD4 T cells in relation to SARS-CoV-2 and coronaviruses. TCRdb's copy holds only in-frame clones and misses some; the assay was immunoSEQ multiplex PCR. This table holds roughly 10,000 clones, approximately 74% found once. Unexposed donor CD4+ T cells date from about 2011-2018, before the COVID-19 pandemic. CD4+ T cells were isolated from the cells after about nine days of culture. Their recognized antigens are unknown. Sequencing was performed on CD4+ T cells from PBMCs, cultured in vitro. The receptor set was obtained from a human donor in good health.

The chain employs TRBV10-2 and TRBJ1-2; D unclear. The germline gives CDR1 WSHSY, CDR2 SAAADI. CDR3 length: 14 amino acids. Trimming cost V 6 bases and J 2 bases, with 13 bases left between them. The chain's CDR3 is CASRAGEENYGYTF. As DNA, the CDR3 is TGCGCCAGCAGGGCTGGGGAGGAAAACTATGGCTACACCTTC.

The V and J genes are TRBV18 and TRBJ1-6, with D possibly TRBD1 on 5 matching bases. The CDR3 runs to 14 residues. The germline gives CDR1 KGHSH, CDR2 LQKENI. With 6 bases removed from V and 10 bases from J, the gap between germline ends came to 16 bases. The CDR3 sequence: CASSPGQWGSPLHF. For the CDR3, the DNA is TGTGCCAGCTCTCCAGGACAATGGGGCTCACCCCTCCACTTT. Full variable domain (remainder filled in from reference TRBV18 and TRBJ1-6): NAGVMQNPRHLVRRRGQEARLRCSPMKGHSHVYWYRQLPEEGLKFMVYLQKENIIDESGMPKERFSAEFPKEGPSILRIQQVVRGDSAAYFCASSPGQWGSPLHFGNGTRLTVT.

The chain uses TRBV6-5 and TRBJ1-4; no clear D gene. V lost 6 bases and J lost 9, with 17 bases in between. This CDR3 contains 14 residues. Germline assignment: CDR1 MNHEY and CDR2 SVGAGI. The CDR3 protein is CASRPTGGGQKLFF. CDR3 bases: TGTGCCAGCAGGCCGACCGGCGGAGGGCAAAAACTGTTTTTT.

The CDR3 sequence: CASSISPGTGEKVGELFF. CDR3 nucleotides: TGTGCCAGCAGTATCTCGCCCGGGACAGGGGAGAAGGTGGGGGAGCTGTTTTTT. This chain uses TRBV27 with TRBJ2-2; 10 nucleotides line up with TRBD1. CDR3 length: 18 residues. The junction had 17 bases not matched to a gene; V was cut back by 5 bases and J by 8 bases. Germline V gives CDR1 MNHEY, CDR2 SMNVEV (reference sequence).

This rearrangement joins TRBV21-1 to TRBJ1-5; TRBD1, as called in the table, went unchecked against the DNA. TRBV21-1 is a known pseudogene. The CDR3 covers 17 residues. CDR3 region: CASSTGQGYCSNQPQHF. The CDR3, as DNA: TGTGCCAGCAGTACCGGCCAGGGATACTGTAGCAATCAGCCCCAGCATTTT.

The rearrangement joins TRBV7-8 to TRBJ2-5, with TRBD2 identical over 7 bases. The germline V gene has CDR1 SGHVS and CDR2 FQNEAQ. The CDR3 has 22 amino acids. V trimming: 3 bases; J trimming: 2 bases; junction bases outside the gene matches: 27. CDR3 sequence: CASSFSFYTDLRGGRRQETQYF. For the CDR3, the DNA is TGTGCCAGCAGCTTTAGTTTTTACACCGACTTGAGGGGAGGGCGCCGTCAAGAGACCCAGTACTTC.

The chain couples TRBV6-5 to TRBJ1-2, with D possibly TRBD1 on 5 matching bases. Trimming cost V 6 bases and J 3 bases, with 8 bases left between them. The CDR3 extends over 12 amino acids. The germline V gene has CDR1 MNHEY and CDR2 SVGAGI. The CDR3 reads CASRRGDYGYTF. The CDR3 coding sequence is TGTGCCAGCAGGAGAGGGGACTATGGCTACACCTTC.

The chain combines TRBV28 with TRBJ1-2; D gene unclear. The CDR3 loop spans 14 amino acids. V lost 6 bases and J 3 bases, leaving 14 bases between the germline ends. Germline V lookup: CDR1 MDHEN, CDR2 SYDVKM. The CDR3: CASSATGGYYGYTF. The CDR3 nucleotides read TGTGCCAGCAGCGCCACGGGAGGGTACTATGGCTACACCTTC.

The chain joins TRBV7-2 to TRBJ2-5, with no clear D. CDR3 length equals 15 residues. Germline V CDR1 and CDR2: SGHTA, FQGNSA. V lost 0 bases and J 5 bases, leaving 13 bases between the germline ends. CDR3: CASSLATWGLETQYF. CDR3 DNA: TGTGCCAGCAGCTTAGCTACGTGGGGTTTGGAGACCCAGTACTTC.

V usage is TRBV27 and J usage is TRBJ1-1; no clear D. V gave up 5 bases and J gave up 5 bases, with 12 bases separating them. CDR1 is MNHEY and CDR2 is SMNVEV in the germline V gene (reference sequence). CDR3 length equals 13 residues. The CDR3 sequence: CASSPRGRTEAFF. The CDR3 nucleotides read TGTGCCAGCAGTCCCCGAGGTAGGACTGAAGCTTTCTTT.

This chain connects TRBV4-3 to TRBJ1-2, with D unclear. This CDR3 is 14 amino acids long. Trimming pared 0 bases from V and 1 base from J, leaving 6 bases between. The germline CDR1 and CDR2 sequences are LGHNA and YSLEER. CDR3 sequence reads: CASSQEIGNYGYTF. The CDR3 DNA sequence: TGCGCCAGCAGCCAAGAGATCGGTAACTATGGCTACACCTTC.

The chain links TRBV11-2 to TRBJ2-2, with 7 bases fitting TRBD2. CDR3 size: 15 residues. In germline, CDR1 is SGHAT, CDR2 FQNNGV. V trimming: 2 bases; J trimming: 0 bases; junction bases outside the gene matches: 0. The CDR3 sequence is CASSLRGANTGELFF. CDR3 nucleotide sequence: TGTGCCAGCAGCTTACGGGGGGCGAACACCGGGGAGCTGTTTTTT.

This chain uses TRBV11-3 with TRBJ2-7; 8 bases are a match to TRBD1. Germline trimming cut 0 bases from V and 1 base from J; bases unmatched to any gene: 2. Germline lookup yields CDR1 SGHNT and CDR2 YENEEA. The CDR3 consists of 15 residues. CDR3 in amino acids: CASSLETGASYEQYF. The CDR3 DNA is TGTGCCAGCAGCTTAGAGACAGGGGCGTCCTACGAGCAGTACTTC.

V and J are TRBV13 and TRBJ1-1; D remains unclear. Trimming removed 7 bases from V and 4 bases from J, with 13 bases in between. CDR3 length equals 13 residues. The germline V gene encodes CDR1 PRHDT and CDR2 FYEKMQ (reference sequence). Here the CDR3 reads CASKGGFGTEAFF. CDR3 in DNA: TGTGCCAGCAAAGGAGGGTTCGGCACTGAAGCTTTCTTT.

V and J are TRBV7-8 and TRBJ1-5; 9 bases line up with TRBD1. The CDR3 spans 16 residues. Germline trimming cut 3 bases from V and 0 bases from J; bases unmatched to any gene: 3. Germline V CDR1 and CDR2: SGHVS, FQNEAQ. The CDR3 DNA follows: TGTGCCAGCAGCTTGGGGACAGGGCCTAGCAATCAGCCCCAGCATTTT. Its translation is CASSLGTGPSNQPQHF.

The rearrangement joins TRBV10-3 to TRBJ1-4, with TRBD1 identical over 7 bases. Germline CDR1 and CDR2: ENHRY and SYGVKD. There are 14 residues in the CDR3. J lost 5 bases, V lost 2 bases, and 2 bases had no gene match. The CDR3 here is CAISETGVNEKLFF. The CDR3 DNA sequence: TGTGCCATCAGTGAGACAGGGGTGAATGAAAAACTGTTTTTT.

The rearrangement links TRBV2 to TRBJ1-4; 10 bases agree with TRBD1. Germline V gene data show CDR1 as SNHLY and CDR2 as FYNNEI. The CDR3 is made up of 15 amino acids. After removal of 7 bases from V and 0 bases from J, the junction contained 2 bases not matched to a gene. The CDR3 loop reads CASKGQGTTNEKLFF. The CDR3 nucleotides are TGTGCCAGCAAGGGACAGGGGACAACTAATGAAAAACTGTTTTTT.

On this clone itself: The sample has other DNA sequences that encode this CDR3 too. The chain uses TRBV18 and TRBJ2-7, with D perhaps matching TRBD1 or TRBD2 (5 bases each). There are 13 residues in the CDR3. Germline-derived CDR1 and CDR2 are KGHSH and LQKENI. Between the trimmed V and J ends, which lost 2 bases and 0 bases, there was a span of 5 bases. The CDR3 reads CASSPGGSYEQYF. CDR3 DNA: TGTGCCAGCTCACCAGGGGGCTCCTACGAGCAGTACTTC.

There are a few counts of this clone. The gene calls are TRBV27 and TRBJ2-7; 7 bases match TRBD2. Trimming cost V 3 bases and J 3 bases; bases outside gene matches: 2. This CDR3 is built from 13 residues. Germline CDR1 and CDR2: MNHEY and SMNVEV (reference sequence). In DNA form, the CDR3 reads TGTGCCAGCAGTTTGAGGGAGGGCTACGAGCAGTACTTC. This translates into CASSLREGYEQYF.